A single TCR beta chain is shown here with its context. At one end the junction does not follow the germline gene, possibly because of a read error. In the same sample, other DNA sequences code for this CDR3. This sample is drawn from a study of T cell changes during pregnancy in multiple sclerosis. Data came from immunoSEQ multiplex PCR; TCRdb stores just in-frame clones and leaves some out. Among 85,000 to 90,000 clones listed, approximately 95% were seen once. In germline, CDR1 is SGHRS, CDR2 YFSETQ. This CDR3 is 16 amino acids long. The sample in question was peripheral blood, obtained after pregnancy. The origin of this receptor is a female donor in good health, enrolled as a control in a pregnancy study. The chain combines TRBV5-1 with TRBJ2-5; TRBD1 agrees at 10 bases. CDR3 region: CASSLAGTGDQETQYF. The CDR3 coding sequence is TGCGCCAGCAGCTTGGCCGGGACAGGGGACCAGGAGACCCAGTACTTC.